Listed below are T cell receptor beta chains from one sample, sequenced in a study of blood T cell repertoires in COVID-19. Sequenced by immunoSEQ multiplex PCR; TCRdb stores in-frame clones only, minus some. The data hold about 110,000 clones, with about 80% observed a single time. Sequencing was done on a sample of peripheral blood. The origin of the receptors is a woman aged 70-85 years with acute or convalescent COVID-19. The CDR3 runs from the conserved cysteine through the conserved F or W. Fields, in order: J gene, CDR3 length, V gene, D gene, clone size, CDR3 DNA, CDR3 protein. A D gene is named only where the DNA matches it firmly. Where a row states a size, it is once, few, many or the class of an expanded clone; other rows omit it.

j_gene: TRBJ1-2; len: 11; v_gene: TRBV6-6; d_gene: TRBD1; abundance: NA; CDR3nt: TGTGCCATTTCAAACAGGGGTGGCTACACCTTC; CDR3aa: CAISNRGGYTF
j_gene: TRBJ2-5; len: 15; v_gene: TRBV24-1; d_gene: TRBD2; abundance: NA; CDR3nt: TGTGCCACCAGTGAAGGTAGCGGGGGGAAGGAGACCCAGTACTTC; CDR3aa: CATSEGSGGKETQYF
j_gene: TRBJ2-7; len: 14; v_gene: TRBV14; d_gene: TRBD1; abundance: few; CDR3nt: TGTGCCAGCAGCCCCGACAGGGGGATCTACGAGCAGTACTTC; CDR3aa: CASSPDRGIYEQYF
j_gene: TRBJ1-2; len: 14; v_gene: TRBV6-2/TRBV6-3; d_gene: TRBD1; abundance: NA; CDR3nt: TGTGCCAGCAGTTACAGAGGGACAGTCTCTGGCTACACCTTC; CDR3aa: CASSYRGTVSGYTF
j_gene: TRBJ2-7; len: 15; v_gene: TRBV7-3; d_gene: NA; abundance: NA; CDR3nt: TGTGCCAGCAGCCTGGCGAGCGGCACCCTCTACGAGCAGTACTTC; CDR3aa: CASSLASGTLYEQYF
j_gene: TRBJ2-3; len: 15; v_gene: TRBV4-1; d_gene: NA; abundance: NA; CDR3nt: TGCGCCAGCAGCCAAGGACAGTCTAGCACAGATACGCAGTATTTT; CDR3aa: CASSQGQSSTDTQYF
j_gene: TRBJ2-1; len: 14; v_gene: TRBV10-2; d_gene: NA; abundance: NA; CDR3nt: TGCGCCAGCTCTCGGGGAAAAACCTACAATGAGCAGTTCTTC; CDR3aa: CASSRGKTYNEQFF
j_gene: TRBJ2-7; len: 14; v_gene: TRBV27; d_gene: NA; abundance: NA; CDR3nt: TGTGCCAGCAGTAGCTCGGGGAGGTACTACGAGCAGTACTTC; CDR3aa: CASSSSGRYYEQYF
j_gene: TRBJ2-1; len: 13; v_gene: TRBV7-3; d_gene: NA; abundance: NA; CDR3nt: TGTGCCAGCAGCCCCTCAACCTCCGGGGAGCAGTTCTTC; CDR3aa: CASSPSTSGEQFF
j_gene: TRBJ2-1; len: 14; v_gene: TRBV5-1; d_gene: NA; abundance: NA; CDR3nt: TGCGCCAGCAGCTTGGCTATAGGGGGGGATGAGCAGTTCTTC; CDR3aa: CASSLAIGGDEQFF
j_gene: TRBJ1-6; len: 14; v_gene: TRBV10-3; d_gene: NA; abundance: few; CDR3nt: TGTGCCATCAAATCAGAGGGCCAACATTCACCCCTCCACTTT; CDR3aa: CAIKSEGQHSPLHF
j_gene: TRBJ1-3; len: 14; v_gene: TRBV19; d_gene: NA; abundance: NA; CDR3nt: TGTGCCAGTAGTATATCCACACCTGGAAACACCATATATTTT; CDR3aa: CASSISTPGNTIYF
j_gene: TRBJ2-1; len: 14; v_gene: TRBV11-1; d_gene: TRBD1; abundance: NA; CDR3nt: TGTGCCAGCAGCTTAGACAGGGGGCTCTATGAGCAGTTCTTC; CDR3aa: CASSLDRGLYEQFF
j_gene: TRBJ2-7; len: 15; v_gene: TRBV9; d_gene: TRBD2; abundance: NA; CDR3nt: TGTGCCAGCAGTTTTTACCCTAGCGGGAACTACGAGCAGTACTTC; CDR3aa: CASSFYPSGNYEQYF
j_gene: TRBJ2-7; len: 15; v_gene: TRBV7-9; d_gene: TRBD1; abundance: NA; CDR3nt: TGTGCCAGCAGCCAATACGGACAGGGGTCCTACGAGCAGTACTTC; CDR3aa: CASSQYGQGSYEQYF
j_gene: TRBJ1-6; len: 15; v_gene: TRBV9; d_gene: NA; abundance: NA; CDR3nt: TGTGCCAGCAGCGTTATCCGGGTCTATAATTCACCCCTCCACTTT; CDR3aa: CASSVIRVYNSPLHF
j_gene: TRBJ1-5; len: 16; v_gene: TRBV18; d_gene: TRBD1; abundance: NA; CDR3nt: TGTGCCAGCTCACCACAACCAGGGGGGAAAAATCAGCCCCAGCATTTT; CDR3aa: CASSPQPGGKNQPQHF
j_gene: TRBJ2-7; len: 16; v_gene: TRBV10-3; d_gene: TRBD2; abundance: NA; CDR3nt: TGTGCCATCAGTGAGTCACCGGGAGGTAGCTCCTACGAGCAGTACTTC; CDR3aa: CAISESPGGSSYEQYF
j_gene: TRBJ1-4; len: 16; v_gene: TRBV9; d_gene: NA; abundance: few; CDR3nt: TGTGCCAGCAGCGTAGATCCCCAGGGTATTTATGAAAAACTGTTTTTT; CDR3aa: CASSVDPQGIYEKLFF
j_gene: TRBJ2-7; len: 15; v_gene: TRBV7-9; d_gene: NA; abundance: NA; CDR3nt: TGTGCCAGCAGCTTAATTGGCGGGTCAGCCTACGAGCAGTACTTC; CDR3aa: CASSLIGGSAYEQYF